This T cell receptor beta chain was sequenced during a study of T cell responses to AZD1222 COVID-19 vaccine. The study, taken as a whole, reports: Reports indicate that nearly half of spike-specific TCRs are directed at unmutated variant regions. White British ancestry dominated among donors, who included more females, and clonal diversity was possibly underestimated. Spike-wide coverage was observed for vaccine-associated CD4 TCRs, with dominant responses at 160-218 and 743-854.

Profiling relied on immunoSEQ multiplex PCR, and the TCRdb table lists in-frame clones only, not all of them. The sample has roughly 80,000 clones, around nine tenths seen once. The CDR3 covers 17 residues. V dropped 5 bases and J dropped 4; count of bases not matched to a gene: 16. CDR1 is SGHAT, CDR2 FQNNGV, per germline. Details on this clone: No antigen is known for it.

V and J are TRBV11-2 and TRBJ1-2; the match to TRBD1 covers 7 bases. The sample consisted of peripheral blood, taken 28 days after the second AZD1222 dose. The receptor's source is an adult who received the AZD1222 COVID-19 vaccine. CDR3 coding DNA: TGTGCCAGCAGCCGACGACAGGGTCTCCGGCTGTCCTATGGCTACACCTTC. This sequence encodes CASSRRQGLRLSYGYTF. The variable domain in full, with the rest retrieved from reference TRBV11-2 and TRBJ1-2, is EAGVAQSPRYKIIEKRQSVAFWCNPISGHATLYWYQQILGQGPKLLIQFQNNGVVDDSQLPKDRFSAERLKGVDSTLKIQPAKLEDSAVYLCASSRRQGLRLSYGYTFGSGTRLTVV.